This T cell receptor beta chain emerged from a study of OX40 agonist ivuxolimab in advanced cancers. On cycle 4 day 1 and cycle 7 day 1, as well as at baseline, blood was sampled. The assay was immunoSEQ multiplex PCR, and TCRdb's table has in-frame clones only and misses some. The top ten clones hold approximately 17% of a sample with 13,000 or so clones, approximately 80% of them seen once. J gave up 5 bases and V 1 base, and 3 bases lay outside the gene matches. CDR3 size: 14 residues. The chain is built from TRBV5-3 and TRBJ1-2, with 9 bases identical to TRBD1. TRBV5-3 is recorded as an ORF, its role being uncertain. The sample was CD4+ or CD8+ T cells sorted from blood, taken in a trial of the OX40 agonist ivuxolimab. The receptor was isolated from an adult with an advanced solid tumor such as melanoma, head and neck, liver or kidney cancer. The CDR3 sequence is CARSLRDRVYGYTF. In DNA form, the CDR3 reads TGTGCCAGAAGCTTGAGGGACAGGGTTTATGGCTACACCTTC.